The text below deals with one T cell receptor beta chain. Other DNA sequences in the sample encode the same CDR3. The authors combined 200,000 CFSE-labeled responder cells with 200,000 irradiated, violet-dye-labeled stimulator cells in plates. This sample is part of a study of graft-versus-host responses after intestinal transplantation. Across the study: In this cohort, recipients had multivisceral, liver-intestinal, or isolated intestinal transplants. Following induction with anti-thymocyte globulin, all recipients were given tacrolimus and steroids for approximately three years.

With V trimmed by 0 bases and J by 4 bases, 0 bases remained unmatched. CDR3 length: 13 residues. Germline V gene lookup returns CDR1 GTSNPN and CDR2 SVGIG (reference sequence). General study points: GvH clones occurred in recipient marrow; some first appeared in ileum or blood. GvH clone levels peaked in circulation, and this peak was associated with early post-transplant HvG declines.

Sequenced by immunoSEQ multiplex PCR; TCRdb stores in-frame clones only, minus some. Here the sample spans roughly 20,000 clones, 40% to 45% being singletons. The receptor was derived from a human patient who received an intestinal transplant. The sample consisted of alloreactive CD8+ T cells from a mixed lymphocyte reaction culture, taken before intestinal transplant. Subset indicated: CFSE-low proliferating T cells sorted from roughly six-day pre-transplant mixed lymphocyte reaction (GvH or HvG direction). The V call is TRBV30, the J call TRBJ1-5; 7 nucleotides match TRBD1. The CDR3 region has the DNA TGTGCCTGGAGTGTCAGGGGGAATCAGCCCCAGCATTTT. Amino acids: CAWSVRGNQPQHF.